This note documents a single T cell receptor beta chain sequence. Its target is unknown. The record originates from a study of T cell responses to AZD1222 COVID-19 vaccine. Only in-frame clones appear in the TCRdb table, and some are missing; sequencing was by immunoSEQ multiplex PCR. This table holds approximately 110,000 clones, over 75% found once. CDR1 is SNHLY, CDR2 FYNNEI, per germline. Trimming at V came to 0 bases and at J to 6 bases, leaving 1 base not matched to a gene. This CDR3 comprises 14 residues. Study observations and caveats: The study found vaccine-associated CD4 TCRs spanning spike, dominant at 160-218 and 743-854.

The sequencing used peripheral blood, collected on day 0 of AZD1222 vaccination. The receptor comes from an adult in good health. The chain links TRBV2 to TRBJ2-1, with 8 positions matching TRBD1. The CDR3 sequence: CASSEADRVNEQFF. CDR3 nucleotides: TGTGCCAGCAGTGAAGCGGACAGGGTCAATGAGCAGTTCTTC.